This T cell receptor beta chain was identified during a study of blood T cell repertoires in COVID-19. As for the study in general: PBMCs, B-cell-depleted T cells, or T cells provided the cDNA or gDNA that made up the material.

The CDR3 totals 16 residues. CDR1 is LGHNA and CDR2 is YSLEER in the germline V gene. Deletions cut 0 bases from V and 0 bases from J, with 11 bases between. Repertoires were generated with immunoSEQ multiplex PCR, while TCRdb's copy carries only in-frame clones and drops some. Here the sample spans about 360,000 clones, more than 70% being singletons. Sequencing was carried out using peripheral blood. The TCR comes from a man between 25 and 39 years old with active or convalescent COVID-19. The J gene is TRBJ1-2, the V gene TRBV4-3; weak D call: TRBD1 (5 bases). The CDR3 loop reads CASSQDPTAPNYGYTF. The CDR3 coding sequence is TGCGCCAGCAGCCAAGATCCGACAGCGCCTAACTATGGCTACACCTTC.